These T cell receptor beta chains were read from a single sample in a study of blood T cell repertoires in COVID-19. This table comes from immunoSEQ multiplex PCR, and its TCRdb copy is limited to in-frame clones, with some not included. The profile shows about 48,000 clones, around 82% of them singletons. The specimen sequenced was peripheral blood. The receptor set was obtained from a man aged 35-49 years with acute or convalescent COVID-19. The CDR3 runs from the conserved cysteine through the conserved F or W. D genes are given only for firm matches. Where a row states a size, it is once, few, many or the class of an expanded clone; other rows omit it.

D	V	J	size	CDR3	DNA
TRBD2	TRBV27	TRBJ2-5	NA	CASSPPGTSEGETQYF	TGTGCCAGCAGTCCCCCCGGGACTAGCGAGGGTGAGACCCAGTACTTC
NA	TRBV6-2/TRBV6-3	TRBJ2-2	NA	CASSFLQGVGELFF	TGTGCCAGCAGTTTTTTACAGGGCGTGGGGGAGCTGTTTTTT
NA	TRBV7-9	TRBJ1-3	NA	CASSYEGASGNTIYF	TGTGCCAGCAGCTATGAGGGAGCCTCTGGAAACACCATATATTTT
TRBD1	TRBV5-1	TRBJ1-2	few	CASSWTGTGGAVGTF	TGCGCCAGCAGCTGGACTGGGACAGGGGGCGCGGTGGGCACCTTC
TRBD2	TRBV5-1	TRBJ2-3	NA	CASSLIAGSSTDTQYF	TGCGCCAGCAGCCTAATAGCGGGGTCTAGCACAGATACGCAGTATTTT
NA	TRBV19	TRBJ1-5	NA	CASSPDSRLWPQHF	TGTGCCAGTAGCCCGGACAGCCGCTTATGGCCCCAGCATTTT
TRBD1	TRBV7-6	TRBJ1-3	NA	CASSFTSQGAPGNTIYF	TGTGCCAGCAGCTTTACCTCACAGGGGGCACCTGGAAACACCATATATTTT
NA	TRBV18	TRBJ1-1	few	CASSPNGKNTEAFF	TGTGCCAGCTCACCAAACGGGAAGAACACTGAAGCTTTCTTT
NA	TRBV3-1/TRBV3-2	TRBJ1-6	NA	CASSQIVGAGSPLHF	TGTGCCAGCAGCCAGATTGTGGGGGCTGGTTCACCCCTCCACTTT
TRBD1	TRBV5-4	TRBJ1-2	NA	CASSLTGDRGYTF	TGTGCCAGCAGCCTGACAGGGGATCGAGGCTACACCTTC
TRBD1	TRBV25-1	TRBJ1-6	once	CASSRTGGGYNSPLHF	TGTGCCAGCAGTCGAACAGGGGGGGGGTATAATTCACCCCTCCACTTT
NA	TRBV11-2	TRBJ1-2	once	CASSSLQGNYGYTF	TGTGCCAGCAGCTCCCTACAGGGTAACTATGGCTACACCTTC
NA	TRBV5-6	TRBJ1-2	NA	CASSFDRRGGLYGYTF	TGTGCCAGCAGCTTTGATAGAAGGGGCGGCCTCTATGGCTACACCTTC
NA	TRBV5-4	TRBJ2-3	NA	CASSLVTYQGRDTQYF	TGTGCCAGCAGCTTGGTAACATACCAGGGTAGAGATACGCAGTATTTT
TRBD1	TRBV19	TRBJ1-6	NA	CASSRVQGANNSPLHF	TGTGCCAGTAGTAGGGTACAGGGGGCCAACAATTCACCCCTCCACTTT
TRBD2	TRBV3-1/TRBV3-2	TRBJ2-7	NA	CASGLAGGEQYF	TGTGCCAGCGGACTAGCGGGGGGCGAGCAGTACTTC
NA	TRBV20-1	TRBJ1-5	NA	CSASLQGYSNQPQHF	TGCAGTGCTAGTCTACAGGGTTATAGCAATCAGCCCCAGCATTTT
NA	TRBV19	TRBJ1-5	NA	CASSMLRGSGNQPQHF	TGTGCCAGTAGTATGTTAAGGGGGTCAGGGAACCAGCCCCAGCATTTT
NA	TRBV6-5	TRBJ2-7	NA	CASGGLYEQYF	TGTGCCAGTGGCGGACTCTACGAGCAGTACTTC
NA	TRBV10-2	TRBJ1-1	NA	CASSARTGTEAFF	TGCGCCAGCAGTGCGAGGACGGGGACTGAAGCTTTCTTT
NA	TRBV28	TRBJ1-1	NA	CASSLSGGTEAFF	TGTGCCAGCAGTTTATCAGGTGGCACTGAAGCTTTCTTT
TRBD2	TRBV20-1	TRBJ2-1	NA	CTSGGGNEQFF	TGTACTAGCGGGGGGGGGAATGAGCAGTTCTTC
NA	TRBV14	TRBJ2-7	NA	CASSQTGDLSYEQYF	TGTGCCAGCAGCCAAACGGGAGACCTCTCCTACGAGCAGTACTTC
TRBD1	TRBV29-1	TRBJ1-1	once	CSVRQGSSEAFF	TGCAGCGTTCGACAGGGGTCGTCTGAAGCTTTCTTT
NA	TRBV5-1	TRBJ1-3	NA	CASSPNPGQSNAIYF	TGCGCCAGCAGCCCAAACCCGGGACAATCGAATGCCATATATTTT
TRBD1	TRBV12-3/TRBV12-4	TRBJ1-2	NA	CASSPGTGVGYTF	TGTGCCAGCAGCCCCGGGACAGGGGTCGGCTACACCTTC
TRBD1	TRBV3-1/TRBV3-2	TRBJ2-7	NA	CASRENYRDRAYEQYF	TGTGCCAGCAGAGAAAACTACCGGGACAGGGCCTACGAGCAGTACTTC
TRBD2	TRBV4-1	TRBJ2-3	NA	CASSQVFGGEGDTQYF	TGCGCCAGCAGCCAAGTTTTTGGGGGGGAAGGAGATACGCAGTATTTT
NA	TRBV19	TRBJ2-2	NA	CASSIARDNTGELFF	TGTGCCAGTAGTATAGCGAGGGATAACACCGGGGAGCTGTTTTTT
NA	TRBV25-1	TRBJ2-2	few	CASRENLNTGELFF	TGTGCCAGCAGGGAGAACCTGAACACCGGGGAGCTGTTTTTT
NA	TRBV7-2	TRBJ1-2	NA	CASSLFPGYYGYTF	TGTGCCAGCAGCTTATTCCCAGGGTACTATGGCTACACCTTC
NA	TRBV7-9	TRBJ1-4	NA	CASSLGAQGNEKLFF	TGTGCCAGCAGCTTAGGGGCACAGGGAAACGAAAAACTGTTTTTT
TRBD1	TRBV5-8	TRBJ2-2	NA	CASSLDRAGELFF	TGTGCCAGCAGCTTAGACAGGGCCGGGGAGCTGTTTTTT
TRBD1	TRBV3-1/TRBV3-2	TRBJ1-1	NA	CASSQDFDRGAFF	TGTGCCAGCAGCCAAGACTTCGACAGGGGGGCTTTCTTT